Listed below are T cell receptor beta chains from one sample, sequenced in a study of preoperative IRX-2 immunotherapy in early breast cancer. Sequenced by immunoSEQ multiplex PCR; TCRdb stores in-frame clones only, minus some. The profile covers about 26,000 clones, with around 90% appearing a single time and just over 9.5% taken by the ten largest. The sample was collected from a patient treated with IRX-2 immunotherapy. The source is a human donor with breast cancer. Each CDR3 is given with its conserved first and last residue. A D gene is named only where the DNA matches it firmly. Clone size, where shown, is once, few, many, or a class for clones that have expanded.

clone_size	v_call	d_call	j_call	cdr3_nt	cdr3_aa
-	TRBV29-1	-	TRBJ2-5	TGCAGCGAACGACAGCTCCAAGAGACCCAGTACTTC	CSERQLQETQYF
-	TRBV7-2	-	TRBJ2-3	TGTGCCAGCAGCTTATCAGGGTTCACAGATACGCAGTATTTT	CASSLSGFTDTQYF
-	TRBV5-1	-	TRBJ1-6	TGCGCCAGCAGTTCACACAGGGTTGAGGATTCACCCCTCCACTTT	CASSSHRVEDSPLHF
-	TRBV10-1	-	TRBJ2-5	TGCGCCAGCAGTGACGCGGGGCGCGGGGAGACCCAGTACTTC	CASSDAGRGETQYF
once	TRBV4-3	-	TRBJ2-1	TGCGCCAGCAGCCAAAATTACAATGAGCAGTTCTTC	CASSQNYNEQFF
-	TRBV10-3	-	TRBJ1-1	TGTGCCATCAGTGAGACGTCCGATGAAGCTTTCTTT	CAISETSDEAFF
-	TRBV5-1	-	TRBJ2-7	TGCGCCAGCAGCTTGGGTGGCTACGAGCAGTACTTC	CASSLGGYEQYF
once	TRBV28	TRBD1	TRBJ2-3	TGTGCCAGCAGTTCGGGACAGGGGGTTACAGATACGCAGTATTTT	CASSSGQGVTDTQYF
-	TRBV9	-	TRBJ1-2	TGTGCCAGCAGCGACAGGATGTATGGCTACACCTTC	CASSDRMYGYTF
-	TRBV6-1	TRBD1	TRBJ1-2	TGTGCCAGCAGTGTCCCGGGACAGGGAAACAGGATTTATGGCTACACCTTC	CASSVPGQGNRIYGYTF
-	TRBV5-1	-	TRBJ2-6	TGCGCCAGCAGCAAGGACACCAACTCTGGGGCCAACGTCCTGACTTTC	CASSKDTNSGANVLTF
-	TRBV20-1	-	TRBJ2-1	TGCAGTGCTAAGAGAAATGAGCAGTTCTTC	CSAKRNEQFF
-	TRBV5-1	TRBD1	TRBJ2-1	TGCGCCAGCTACTTAGGGGGCGGTAAGAACAATGAGCAGTTCTTC	CASYLGGGKNNEQFF
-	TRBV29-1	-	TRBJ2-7	TGCAGCGTAGCCAGCGCGTCGGAGCAGTACTTC	CSVASASEQYF
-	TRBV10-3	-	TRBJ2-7	TGTGCCATCAGTCCCAACGGCGTCTCCTACGAGCAGTACTTC	CAISPNGVSYEQYF
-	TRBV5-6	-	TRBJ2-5	TGTGCCAGCAGCTTTTCAGGGGCCGAGACCCAGTACTTC	CASSFSGAETQYF
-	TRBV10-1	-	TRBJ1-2	TGCGCCAGCAGTATTCGGCAGGGCCGGCTAGTCGAGTATGGCTACACCTTC	CASSIRQGRLVEYGYTF
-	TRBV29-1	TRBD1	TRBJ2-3	TGCAGCGTAGCTAAAGGACAGGGCAGGGCGGATACGCAGTATTTT	CSVAKGQGRADTQYF